Below, 8 T cell receptor beta chains from the same sample are listed, as sequenced in a study of monozygotic twins with inflammatory bowel disease. Reprocessing the 5' RACE reads, TCRdb reports a single entry for every CDR3 protein and omits DNA. The sample totals 200,000 to 250,000 distinct CDR3 sequences. Sample: blood. These receptors all come from a human donor with ulcerative colitis or Crohn's disease, or a healthy co-twin of an affected twin (not recorded which).

The chain employs TRBV5-4 and TRBJ1-2. CDR1 and CDR2 from the germline V gene are SGHNT and YYREEE (reference sequence). CDR3 length: 13 residues. The CDR3 here is CASSFYGSRGYTF.

This chain connects TRBV12-3 or TRBV12-4 to TRBJ1-1; TCRdb outputs TRBD1, but without DNA this stays unchecked. The CDR3 covers 18 residues. This CDR3 is CASSPSGANLLWNTEAFF.

The chain couples TRBV5-4 to TRBJ2-5; TCRdb's D call of TRBD2 is untestable without DNA. This CDR3 is built from 14 residues. CDR1 and CDR2 from the germline V gene are SGHNT and YYREEE (reference sequence). The CDR3 reads CASSERVKGETQYF.

J is TRBJ2-3 and V is TRBV7-7; there is no DNA to check the TCRdb D call of TRBD1. The CDR3 contains 13 residues. The germline V gene has CDR1 SSHAT and CDR2 FNYEAQ (reference sequence). This CDR3 reads CASSLSPEDTQYF.

This chain joins TRBV7-7 and TRBJ2-5; as DNA is missing, the TRBD1 call by TCRdb cannot be tested. Germline assignment: CDR1 SSHAT and CDR2 FNYEAQ (reference sequence). This CDR3 is built from 14 residues. CDR3 sequence: CASSPHGGGETQYF.

V is TRBV7-8 and J is TRBJ1-5; TCRdb picks TRBD1, but there is no DNA to check that call. The CDR3 loop spans 16 amino acids. Looked up from germline, CDR1 is SGHVS and CDR2 is FQNEAQ. CDR3: CASSSRRGLGDQPQHF.

This chain links TRBV20-1 with TRBJ1-2; TCRdb proposes TRBD1, but this gene call is untestable without DNA. This CDR3 is built from 14 residues. Per germline, CDR1 DFQATT and CDR2 SNEGSKA (reference sequence). The CDR3 spells CSAIRQDRNYGYTF.

The J gene is TRBJ1-5, the V gene TRBV20-1. This CDR3 is built from 13 residues. Looked up from germline, CDR1 is DFQATT and CDR2 is SNEGSKA (reference sequence). This CDR3 is CSVTGPNNQPQHF.